The TCR beta chain described here comes from a study of T cell responses to AZD1222 COVID-19 vaccine. Overall study findings and caveats: Spike-specific TCR repertoires showed rising breadth and depth after two AZD1222 doses. Regions left unmutated in variants are reportedly the target of nearly half of spike-specific TCRs. Spike was spanned by vaccine-associated CD4 TCRs, with dominance at 160-218 and 743-854. Donors in the cohort were predominantly white British and more often female, and clonal diversity was possibly underestimated.

The CDR3 runs 15 residues. Germline lookup yields CDR1 SNHLY and CDR2 FYNNEI. The V and J ends lost 4 bases and 4 bases respectively, with 14 bases between them. The repertoire was sequenced with immunoSEQ multiplex PCR; TCRdb's copy has only in-frame clones and lacks some. The table includes approximately 88,000 clones, around nine tenths detected once. Regarding this clone: What it recognizes is unknown.

The TCR was taken from an adult who received the AZD1222 COVID-19 vaccine. The specimen comprised peripheral blood, sampled 28 days after the second AZD1222 dose. J is TRBJ2-1 and V is TRBV2; D ambiguous. Here the CDR3 DNA reads TGTGCCAGCAGTGCGAGGTGGTCGGCATACAATGAGCAGTTCTTC. Translated: CASSARWSAYNEQFF.